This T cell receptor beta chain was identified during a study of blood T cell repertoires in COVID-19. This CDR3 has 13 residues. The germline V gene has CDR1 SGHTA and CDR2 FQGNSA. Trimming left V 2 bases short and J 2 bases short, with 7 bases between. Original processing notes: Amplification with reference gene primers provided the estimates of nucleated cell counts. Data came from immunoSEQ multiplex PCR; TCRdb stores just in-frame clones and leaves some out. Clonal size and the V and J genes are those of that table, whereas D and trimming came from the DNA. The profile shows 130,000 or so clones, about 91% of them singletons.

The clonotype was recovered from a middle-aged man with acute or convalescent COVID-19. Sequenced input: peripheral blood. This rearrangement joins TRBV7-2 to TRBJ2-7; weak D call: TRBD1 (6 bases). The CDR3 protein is CASSLQGTYEQYF. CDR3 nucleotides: TGTGCCAGCAGCTTACAGGGGACCTACGAGCAGTACTTC.